The 6 T cell receptor beta chains listed next were all sequenced from one sample in a study of T cell responses to AZD1222 COVID-19 vaccine. TCRdb's copy holds only in-frame clones and misses some; the assay was immunoSEQ multiplex PCR. The sample shows roughly 160,000 clones, about nine tenths of them seen only once. This material consisted of peripheral blood, taken on day 0 of AZD1222 vaccination. The receptors stem from an adult in good health.

This clone was counted once. The V gene is TRBV11-2, the J gene TRBJ1-3; D ambiguous. The CDR3 sequence is 15 residues long. Between the trimmed V and J ends, which lost 0 bases and 4 bases, there was a span of 10 bases. The germline gives CDR1 SGHAT, CDR2 FQNNGV. The CDR3 spells CASSLDLGRGNTIYF. CDR3 sequence (DNA): TGTGCCAGCAGCTTAGATTTGGGCAGGGGAAACACCATATATTTT.

This chain connects TRBV7-9 to TRBJ1-1; the D gene is possibly TRBD1 (5 bases). The V and J ends lost 5 bases and 4 bases respectively, with 8 bases between them. The CDR3 consists of 12 residues. Germline assignment: CDR1 SEHNR and CDR2 FQNEAQ (reference sequence). The CDR3 DNA reads TGTGCCAGCAGCCGTCAGGGCACTGAAGCTTTCTTT. It encodes CASSRQGTEAFF.

The V gene is TRBV19, the J gene TRBJ1-2; 9 positions match TRBD1. CDR3 length: 14 amino acids. CDR1 and CDR2 from the germline V gene are LNHDA and SQIVND (reference sequence). V gave up 8 bases and J gave up 7 bases; unmatched junction bases: 11. The CDR3: CASAAGQGSGGYTF. Here the CDR3 DNA reads TGTGCCAGTGCGGCGGGACAGGGATCAGGTGGCTACACCTTC.

The chain uses TRBV6-6 and TRBJ1-1; D uncertain. Germline CDR1 MNHNY, CDR2 SVGAGI (reference sequence). CDR3 size: 14 residues. Between the trimmed V and J ends, which lost 10 bases and 1 base, there was a span of 16 bases. The CDR3 loop is CATLGVNENTEAFF. CDR3 coding DNA: TGTGCCACCCTCGGGGTGAATGAGAACACTGAAGCTTTCTTT.

The chain combines TRBV5-1 with TRBJ2-2; the D call may be TRBD1 or TRBD2 (5 bases each). The CDR3 runs 15 residues. Germline values: CDR1 SGHRS, CDR2 YFSETQ. Trimming cost V 0 bases and J 6 bases, with 12 bases left between them. CDR3 amino acids: CASSLVSRGAGELFF. CDR3 DNA: TGCGCCAGCAGCTTGGTCTCAAGAGGGGCCGGGGAGCTGTTTTTT.

This chain uses TRBV7-2 with TRBJ2-2; TRBD2 matches at 10 bases. Trimming removed 4 bases from V and 6 bases from J; junction bases left unmatched: 8. Germline CDR1 is SGHTA and CDR2 is FQGNSA. The CDR3 has 16 amino acids. The CDR3: CASSSQIAGGSGELFF. DNA of the CDR3: TGTGCCAGCAGCTCGCAAATAGCGGGGGGATCCGGGGAGCTGTTTTTT.